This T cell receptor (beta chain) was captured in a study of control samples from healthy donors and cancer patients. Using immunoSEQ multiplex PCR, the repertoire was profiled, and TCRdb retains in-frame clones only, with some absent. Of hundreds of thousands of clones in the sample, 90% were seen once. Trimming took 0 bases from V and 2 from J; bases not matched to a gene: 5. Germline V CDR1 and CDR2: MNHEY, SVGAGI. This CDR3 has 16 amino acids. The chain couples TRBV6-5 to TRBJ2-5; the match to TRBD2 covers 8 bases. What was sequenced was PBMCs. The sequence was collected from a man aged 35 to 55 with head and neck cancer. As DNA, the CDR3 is TGTGCCAGCAGTTACTCTTCGTCTAGCGGGCAAGAGACCCAGTACTTC. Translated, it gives CASSYSSSSGQETQYF.